This passage covers 14 T cell receptor beta chains from one sample sequenced in a study of blood T cell repertoires in COVID-19. Libraries were prepared by immunoSEQ multiplex PCR; TCRdb keeps only in-frame clonotypes and omits some of them. The sample records about 200,000 clones, roughly 82% being singletons. Sequenced input: PBMCs or T cells enriched from blood (not recorded which). The receptors come from a man in his forties or fifties with acute COVID-19.

The chain joins TRBV7-3 to TRBJ1-5, with TRBD1 matching over 7 bases. J lost 2 bases, V lost 8 bases, and 15 bases had no gene match. From germline, CDR1 is SGHTA and CDR2 FQGTGA. This CDR3 has 17 amino acids. The CDR3 loop reads CASSPLDREVGNQPQHF. The CDR3 bases are TGTGCCAGCTCCCCATTAGACAGGGAGGTGGGCAATCAGCCCCAGCATTTT.

V and J are TRBV11-2 and TRBJ2-1, with 9 bases identical to TRBD2. The J segment lost 8 bases and the V segment lost 5 bases, leaving 4 bases of the junction unmatched. Germline-derived CDR1 and CDR2 are SGHAT and FQNNGV. This CDR3 is 13 amino acids long. CDR3 in amino acids: CASSDSGSDEQFF. CDR3 sequence (DNA): TGTGCCAGCAGCGATAGCGGGAGCGATGAGCAGTTCTTC. The full variable domain, its missing parts supplied by reference TRBV11-2 and TRBJ2-1, is EAGVAQSPRYKIIEKRQSVAFWCNPISGHATLYWYQQILGQGPKLLIQFQNNGVVDDSQLPKDRFSAERLKGVDSTLKIQPAKLEDSAVYLCASSDSGSDEQFFGPGTRLTVL.

The J gene is TRBJ2-7, the V gene TRBV11-2, with 8 bases identical to TRBD1. The CDR3 sequence is 16 residues long. Per germline, CDR1 SGHAT and CDR2 FQNNGV. The ends lost 0 bases at V and 6 bases at J; junction bases unmatched: 10. Here the CDR3 reads CASSLDRQGHSSEQYF. Written as DNA, the CDR3 is TGTGCCAGCAGCTTAGATAGACAGGGGCACTCGAGCGAGCAGTACTTC.

This chain connects TRBV11-2 to TRBJ2-2, with D unclear. Between the trimmed V and J ends, which lost 7 bases and 2 bases, there was a span of 2 bases. CDR3 length: 11 amino acids. The V gene's germline CDR1 is SGHAT and CDR2 FQNNGV. The CDR3 reads CASTNTGELFF. Here the CDR3 DNA reads TGTGCCAGCACAAACACCGGGGAGCTGTTTTTT.

V usage is TRBV9 and J usage is TRBJ1-2, with D maybe TRBD1 (6 bases). V was shortened by 3 bases and J by 2 bases, with 14 bases between the two germline ends. In germline, CDR1 is SGDLS, CDR2 YYNGEE. The CDR3 runs 15 residues. The CDR3 spells CASSASGTLNYGYTF. DNA for the CDR3: TGTGCCAGCAGCGCCTCTGGGACACTGAACTATGGCTACACCTTC.

The genes are TRBV21-1 and TRBJ2-7; whether TRBD2, the table's D call, matches the DNA was not checked. TRBV21-1 represents a pseudogene. This CDR3 is 13 amino acids long. The CDR3 DNA follows: TGTGTACCAACGGGTGTGAAATGGTACGAGCAGTACTTC. This encodes CVPTGVKWYEQYF.

This sequence joins TRBV20-1 and TRBJ2-1, with unresolved D. The CDR3 is 11 amino acids. Germline V gene sequence: CDR1 DFQATT, CDR2 SNEGSKA (reference sequence). Trimming left V 7 bases short and J 6 bases short, with 10 bases between. DNA of the CDR3: TGCAGTGTTTCGACTGCCAATGAGCAGTTCTTC. Translated, it gives CSVSTANEQFF.

V usage is TRBV28 and J usage is TRBJ2-1; D possibly corresponds to TRBD2 (6 bases). Germline assignment: CDR1 MDHEN and CDR2 SYDVKM. Trimming stripped 5 bases from V and 3 bases from J, with 26 bases between. The CDR3 runs to 19 residues. The CDR3, as DNA: TGTGCCAGCAGTGGCTGGGGAAACGGAGGGGACTTCTTCTACAATGAGCAGTTCTTC. The encoded protein is CASSGWGNGGDFFYNEQFF.

The chain combines TRBV7-3 with TRBJ2-2, with a tentative D call TRBD1 (5 bases). The V end lost 5 bases, the J end lost 7 bases, and 14 bases lay between the germline ends. CDR1 is SGHTA, CDR2 FQGTGA, per germline. This CDR3 is built from 14 residues. The CDR3 sequence is CASSPQGRDGELFF. DNA for the CDR3: TGTGCCAGCAGCCCCCAGGGAAGGGACGGGGAGCTGTTTTTT. Variable domain in full (rest from reference TRBV7-3 and TRBJ2-2): GAGVSQTPSNKVTEKGKYVELRCDPISGHTALYWYRQSLGQGPEFLIYFQGTGAADDSGLPNDRFFAVRPEGSVSTLKIQRTERGDSAVYLCASSPQGRDGELFFGEGSRLTVL.

The chain combines TRBV2 with TRBJ1-6; TRBD1 agrees at 7 bases. This CDR3 is built from 16 residues. Germline V CDR1 and CDR2: SNHLY, FYNNEI. Trimming cost V 6 bases and J 5 bases; bases outside gene matches: 10. The CDR3 DNA sequence: TGTGCCAGCAGCTCGAGGCAGGGGGTAGATAATTCACCCCTCCACTTT. Its protein is CASSSRQGVDNSPLHF.

The chain has TRBV5-1 and TRBJ2-1, with 7 bases that match TRBD1. Trimming cost V 4 bases and J 4 bases; bases outside gene matches: 8. The V gene's germline CDR1 is SGHRS and CDR2 YFSETQ. The CDR3 runs to 15 residues. As DNA, the CDR3 is TGCGCCAGCAGCGTAGGACCGACAGGGTACAATGAGCAGTTCTTC. Translated: CASSVGPTGYNEQFF.

The DNA of the CDR3 is TGTGTCACTGGAAGAGGGCGGGAGCAGTACTTC. This sequence encodes CVTGRGREQYF. The chain has TRBV28 and TRBJ2-7; possibly TRBD2 for D (5 bases). The germline gives CDR1 MDHEN, CDR2 SYDVKM. The CDR3 runs 11 residues.

The chain couples TRBV6-1 to TRBJ1-2; D perhaps matches TRBD1 (5 bases). The germline CDR1 and CDR2 sequences are MNHNS and SASEGT. Between the trimmed V and J ends, which lost 0 bases and 2 bases, there was a span of 7 bases. The CDR3 runs 14 residues. The CDR3 nucleotides are TGTGCCAGCAGTGAAGCAAAGGGGAACTATGGCTACACCTTC. This translates into CASSEAKGNYGYTF.

The rearrangement joins TRBV5-1 to TRBJ2-1, with 9 bases that match TRBD2. The V and J ends lost 4 bases and 4 bases, in that order; junction bases with no gene match: 9. The CDR3 has 16 amino acids. Germline lookup yields CDR1 SGHRS and CDR2 YFSETQ. In nucleotides, the CDR3 is TGCGCCAGCAGCGGGGGGCCTGCGGGAGGGTACAATGAGCAGTTCTTC. Protein product: CASSGGPAGGYNEQFF.